The source of this T cell receptor (beta chain) is a study of T-cell memory formation after mild COVID-19. Researchers used 5'RACE with constant-segment primers to make TCR alpha and TCR beta cDNA libraries that carry sample barcodes and UMIs. In TCRdb, the 5' RACE reads were re-called with MiXCR into one record per CDR3 protein. The data show fewer than 700,000 distinct CDR3 sequences, less than 25% seen once. A few counts support this clonotype. Its cognate antigen is unknown. Notes on the study in general: Second-wave clones peaking on day 37 lacked confirmed SARS-CoV-2 specificity. The study detected some responding clones in pre-infection memory, suggesting cross-reactive memory joined. For contracting clones, CD4+ ones sat mainly in CM and EM, CD8+ in EMRA.

Sequencing used PBMCs or a T cell subset sorted from them (not recorded which). This receptor was identified in an adult woman who had mild COVID-19 (a few samples of this study predate the infection). Cell type and time point are not known.

CDR3 sequence: CASSSGDRVEHYGYTF. CDR3 in DNA: TGCGCCAGCAGCTCCGGAGACAGGGTGGAACACTATGGCTACACCTTC. The chain uses TRBV5-1 and TRBJ1-2; TRBD1 agrees at 7 bases. The CDR3 runs to 16 residues. After removal of 3 bases from V and 3 bases from J, the junction contained 11 bases not matched to a gene. The germline V gene encodes CDR1 SGHRS and CDR2 YFSETQ.